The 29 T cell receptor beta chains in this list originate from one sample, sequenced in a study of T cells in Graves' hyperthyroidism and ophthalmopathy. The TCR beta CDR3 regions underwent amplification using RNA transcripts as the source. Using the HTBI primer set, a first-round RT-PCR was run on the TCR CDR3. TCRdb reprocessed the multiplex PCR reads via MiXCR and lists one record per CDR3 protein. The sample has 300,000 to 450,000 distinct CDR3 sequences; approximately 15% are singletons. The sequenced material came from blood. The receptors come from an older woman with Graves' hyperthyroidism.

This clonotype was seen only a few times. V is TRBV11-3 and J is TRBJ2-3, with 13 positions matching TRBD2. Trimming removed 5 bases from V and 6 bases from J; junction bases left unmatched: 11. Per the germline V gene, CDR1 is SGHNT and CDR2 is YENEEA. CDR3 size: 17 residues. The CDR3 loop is CASSQAYGTSGTDTQYF. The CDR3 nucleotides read TGTGCCAGCAGCCAAGCATACGGGACTAGCGGGACCGATACGCAGTATTTT. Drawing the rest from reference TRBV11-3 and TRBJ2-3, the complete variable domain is EAGVVQSPRYKIIEKKQPVAFWCNPISGHNTLYWYLQNLGQGPELLIRYENEEAVDDSQLPKDRFSAERLKGVDSTLKIQPAELGDSAVYLCASSQAYGTSGTDTQYFGPGTRLTVL.

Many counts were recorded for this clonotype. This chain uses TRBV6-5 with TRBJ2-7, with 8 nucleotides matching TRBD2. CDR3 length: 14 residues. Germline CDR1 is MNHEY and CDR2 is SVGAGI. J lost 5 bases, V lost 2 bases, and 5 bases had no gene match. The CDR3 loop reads CASSYRGGRNEQYF. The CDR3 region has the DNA TGTGCCAGCAGTTACCGGGGGGGTAGGAACGAGCAGTACTTC.

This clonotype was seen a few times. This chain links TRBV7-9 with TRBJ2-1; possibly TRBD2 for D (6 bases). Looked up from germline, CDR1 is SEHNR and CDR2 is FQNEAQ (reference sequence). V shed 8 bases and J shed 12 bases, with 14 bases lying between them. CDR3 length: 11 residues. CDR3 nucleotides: TGTGCCAGCGGAGGGCAGGACGGGCAGTTCTTC. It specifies CASGGQDGQFF.

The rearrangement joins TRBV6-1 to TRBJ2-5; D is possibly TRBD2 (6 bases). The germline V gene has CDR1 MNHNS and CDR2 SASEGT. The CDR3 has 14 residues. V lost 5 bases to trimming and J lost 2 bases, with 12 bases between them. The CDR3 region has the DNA TGTGCCAGCAGTTGGACTACCTCTCAAGAGACCCAGTACTTC. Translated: CASSWTTSQETQYF.

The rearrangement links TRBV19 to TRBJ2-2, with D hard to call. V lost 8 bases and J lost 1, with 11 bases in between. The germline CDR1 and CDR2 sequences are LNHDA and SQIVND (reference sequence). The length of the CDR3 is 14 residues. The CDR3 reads CASVHNLNTGELFF. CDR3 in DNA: TGTGCCAGTGTGCATAACCTGAACACCGGGGAGCTGTTTTTT.

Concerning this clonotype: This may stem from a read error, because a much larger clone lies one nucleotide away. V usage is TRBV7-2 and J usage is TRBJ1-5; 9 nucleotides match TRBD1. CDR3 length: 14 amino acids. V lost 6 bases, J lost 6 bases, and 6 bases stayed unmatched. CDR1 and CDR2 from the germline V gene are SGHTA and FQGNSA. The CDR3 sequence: CASRDRGWTQPQHF. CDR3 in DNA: TGTGCCAGCAGAGACAGGGGGTGGACTCAGCCCCAGCATTTT.

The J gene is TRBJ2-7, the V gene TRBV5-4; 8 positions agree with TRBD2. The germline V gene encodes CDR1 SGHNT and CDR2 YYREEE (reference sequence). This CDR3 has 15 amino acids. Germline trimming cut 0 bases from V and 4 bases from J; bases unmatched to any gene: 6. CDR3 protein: CASSLGLAGGYEQYF. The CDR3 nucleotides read TGTGCCAGCAGCTTGGGGCTAGCGGGTGGATACGAGCAGTACTTC.

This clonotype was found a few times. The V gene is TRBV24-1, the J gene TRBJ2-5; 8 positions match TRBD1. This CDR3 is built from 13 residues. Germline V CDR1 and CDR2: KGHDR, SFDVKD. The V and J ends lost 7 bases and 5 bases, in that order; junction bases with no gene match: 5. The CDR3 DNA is TGTGCCACCAGGAGGACAGGGAGGGAGACCCAGTACTTC. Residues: CATRRTGRETQYF.

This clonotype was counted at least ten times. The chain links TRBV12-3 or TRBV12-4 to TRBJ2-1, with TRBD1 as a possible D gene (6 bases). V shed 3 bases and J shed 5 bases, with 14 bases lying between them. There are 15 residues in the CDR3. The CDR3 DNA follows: TGTGCCAGCAGTTTTTACCAGGGGTCCCACAATGAGCAGTTCTTC. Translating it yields CASSFYQGSHNEQFF.

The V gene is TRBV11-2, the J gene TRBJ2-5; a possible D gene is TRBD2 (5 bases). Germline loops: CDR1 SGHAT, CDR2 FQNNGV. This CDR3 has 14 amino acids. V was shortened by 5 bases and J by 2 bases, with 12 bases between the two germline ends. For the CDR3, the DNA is TGTGCCAGCAGCCCGGGGATAGGGCAAGAGACCCAGTACTTC. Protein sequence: CASSPGIGQETQYF.

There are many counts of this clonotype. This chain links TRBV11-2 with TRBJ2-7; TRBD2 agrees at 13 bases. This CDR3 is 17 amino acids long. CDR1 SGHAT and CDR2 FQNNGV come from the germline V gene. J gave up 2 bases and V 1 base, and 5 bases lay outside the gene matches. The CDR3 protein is CASSLGRTSGRTYEQYF. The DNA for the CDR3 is TGTGCCAGCAGCTTAGGCCGGACTAGCGGGAGAACCTACGAGCAGTACTTC.

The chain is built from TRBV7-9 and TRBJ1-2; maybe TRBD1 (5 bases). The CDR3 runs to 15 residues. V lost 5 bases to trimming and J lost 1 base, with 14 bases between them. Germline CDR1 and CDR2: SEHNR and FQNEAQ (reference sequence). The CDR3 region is CASSTYRRLNYGYTF. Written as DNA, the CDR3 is TGTGCCAGCAGCACTTACAGGAGACTTAACTATGGCTACACCTTC.

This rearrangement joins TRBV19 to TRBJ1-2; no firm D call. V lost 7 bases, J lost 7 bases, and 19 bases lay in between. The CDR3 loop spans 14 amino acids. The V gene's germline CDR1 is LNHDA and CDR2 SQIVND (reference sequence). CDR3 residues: CASTQYPKGFGYTF. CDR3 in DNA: TGTGCCAGTACCCAGTATCCTAAGGGATTTGGCTACACCTTC.

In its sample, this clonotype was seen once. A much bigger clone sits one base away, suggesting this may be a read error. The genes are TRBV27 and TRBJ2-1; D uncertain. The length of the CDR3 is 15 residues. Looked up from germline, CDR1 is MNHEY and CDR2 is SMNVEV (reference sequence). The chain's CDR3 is CASSSDMNSYNERFF. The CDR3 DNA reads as TGTGCCAGCAGTTCAGACATGAACTCCTACAATGAGCGGTTCTTC.

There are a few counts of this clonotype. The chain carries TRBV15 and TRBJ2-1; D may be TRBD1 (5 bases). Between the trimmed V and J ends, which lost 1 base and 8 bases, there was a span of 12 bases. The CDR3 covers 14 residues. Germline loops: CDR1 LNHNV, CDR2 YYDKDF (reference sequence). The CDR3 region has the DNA TGTGCCACCAGCAGAGGAATGGAACAGGATGAGCAGTTCTTC. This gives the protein CATSRGMEQDEQFF.

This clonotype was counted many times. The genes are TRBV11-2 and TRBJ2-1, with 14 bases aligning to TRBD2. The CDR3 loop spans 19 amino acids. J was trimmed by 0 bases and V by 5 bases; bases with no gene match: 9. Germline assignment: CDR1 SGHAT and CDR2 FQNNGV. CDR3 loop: CASSATSGRALSSYNEQFF. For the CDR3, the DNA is TGTGCCAGCAGCGCGACTAGCGGGAGGGCCCTAAGCTCCTACAATGAGCAGTTCTTC.

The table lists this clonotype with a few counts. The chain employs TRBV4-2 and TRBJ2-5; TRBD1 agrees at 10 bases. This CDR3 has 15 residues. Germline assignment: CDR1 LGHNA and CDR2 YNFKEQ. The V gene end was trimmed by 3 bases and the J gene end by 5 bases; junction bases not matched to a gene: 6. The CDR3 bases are TGTGCCAGCAGCCACGGACAGGGGGAAGTGGAGACCCAGTACTTC. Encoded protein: CASSHGQGEVETQYF.

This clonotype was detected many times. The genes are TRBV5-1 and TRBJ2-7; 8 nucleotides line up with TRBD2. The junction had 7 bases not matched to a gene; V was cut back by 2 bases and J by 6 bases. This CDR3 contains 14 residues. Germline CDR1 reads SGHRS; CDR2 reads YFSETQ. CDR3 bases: TGCGCCAGCAGCTTAAGCGGGAGTCTCGCCGAGCAGTACTTC. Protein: CASSLSGSLAEQYF.

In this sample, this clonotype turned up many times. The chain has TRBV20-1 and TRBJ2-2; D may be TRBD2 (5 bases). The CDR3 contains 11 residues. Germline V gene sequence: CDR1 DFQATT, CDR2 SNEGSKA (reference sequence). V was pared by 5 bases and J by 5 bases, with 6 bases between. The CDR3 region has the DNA TGCAGTGCTCGGGGAACCGGGGAGCTGTTTTTT. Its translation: CSARGTGELFF.

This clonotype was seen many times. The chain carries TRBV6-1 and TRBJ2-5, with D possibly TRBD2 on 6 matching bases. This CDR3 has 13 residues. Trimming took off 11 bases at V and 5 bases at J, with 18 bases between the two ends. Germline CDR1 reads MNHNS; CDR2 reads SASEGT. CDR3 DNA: TGTGCCGCAGGCGGTGGGAGGACGGAGACCCAGTACTTC. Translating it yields CAAGGGRTETQYF.

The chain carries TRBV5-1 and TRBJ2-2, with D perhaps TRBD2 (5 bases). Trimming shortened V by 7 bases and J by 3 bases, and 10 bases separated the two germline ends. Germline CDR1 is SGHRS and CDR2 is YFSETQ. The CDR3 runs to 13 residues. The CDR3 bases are TGCGCCAGCCGGGGTGTGGACACCGGGGAGCTGTTTTTT. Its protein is CASRGVDTGELFF.

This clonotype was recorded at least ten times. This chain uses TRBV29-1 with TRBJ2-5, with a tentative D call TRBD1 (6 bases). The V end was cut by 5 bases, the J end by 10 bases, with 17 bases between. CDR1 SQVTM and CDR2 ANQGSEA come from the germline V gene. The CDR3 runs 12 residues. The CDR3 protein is CSVPTDSSVQYF. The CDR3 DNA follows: TGCAGCGTTCCAACGGACAGTTCGGTCCAGTACTTC.

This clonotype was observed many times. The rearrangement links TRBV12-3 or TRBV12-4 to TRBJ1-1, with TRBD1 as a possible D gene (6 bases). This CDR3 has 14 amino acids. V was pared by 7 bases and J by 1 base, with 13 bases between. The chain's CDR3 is CASNGGAGNTEAFF. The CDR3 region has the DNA TGTGCCAGCAATGGGGGGGCCGGGAACACTGAAGCTTTCTTT.

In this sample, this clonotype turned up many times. The CDR3 protein is CASSLGMAGTEAFF. The CDR3 DNA reads as TGCGCCAGCAGCCTGGGGATGGCTGGCACTGAAGCTTTCTTT. The chain combines TRBV5-1 with TRBJ1-1; no clear D gene. CDR3 length: 14 residues. Germline V gives CDR1 SGHRS, CDR2 YFSETQ. V lost 4 bases to trimming and J lost 4 bases, with 14 bases between them.

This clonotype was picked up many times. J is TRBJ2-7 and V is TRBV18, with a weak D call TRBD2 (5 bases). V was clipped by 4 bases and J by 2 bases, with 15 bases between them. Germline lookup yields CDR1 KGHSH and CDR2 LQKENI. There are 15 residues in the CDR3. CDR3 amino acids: CASSLTERRTYEQYF. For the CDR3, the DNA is TGTGCCAGCTCACTAACCGAAAGGAGGACCTACGAGCAGTACTTC.

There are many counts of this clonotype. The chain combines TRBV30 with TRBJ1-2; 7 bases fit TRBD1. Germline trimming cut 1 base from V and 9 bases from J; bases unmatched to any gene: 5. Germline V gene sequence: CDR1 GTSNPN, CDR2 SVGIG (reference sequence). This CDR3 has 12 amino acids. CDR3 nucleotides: TGTGCCTGGAGTGGACAGGGAGGTCGCTACACCTTC. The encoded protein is CAWSGQGGRYTF.

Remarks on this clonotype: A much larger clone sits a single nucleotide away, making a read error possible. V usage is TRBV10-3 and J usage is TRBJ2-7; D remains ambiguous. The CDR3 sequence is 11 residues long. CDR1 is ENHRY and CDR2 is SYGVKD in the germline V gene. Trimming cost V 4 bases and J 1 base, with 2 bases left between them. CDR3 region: CAISGSYEQYF. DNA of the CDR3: TGTGCCATCAGTGGGTCCTACGAGCAGTACTTC.

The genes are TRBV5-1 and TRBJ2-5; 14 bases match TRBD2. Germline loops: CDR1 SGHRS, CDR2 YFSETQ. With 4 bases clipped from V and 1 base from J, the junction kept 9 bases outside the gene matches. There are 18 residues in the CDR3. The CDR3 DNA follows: TGCGCCAGCAGCCTCGGACTAGCGGGAGGCAACCTCCAAGAGACCCAGTACTTC. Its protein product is CASSLGLAGGNLQETQYF.

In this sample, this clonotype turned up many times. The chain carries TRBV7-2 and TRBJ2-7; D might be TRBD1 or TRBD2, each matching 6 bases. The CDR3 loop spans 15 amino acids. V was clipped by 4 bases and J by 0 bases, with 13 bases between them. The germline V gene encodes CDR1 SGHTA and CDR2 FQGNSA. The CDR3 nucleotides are TGTGCCAGCAGCTGGGGGCTAGCGACCTCCTACGAGCAGTACTTC. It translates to CASSWGLATSYEQYF.